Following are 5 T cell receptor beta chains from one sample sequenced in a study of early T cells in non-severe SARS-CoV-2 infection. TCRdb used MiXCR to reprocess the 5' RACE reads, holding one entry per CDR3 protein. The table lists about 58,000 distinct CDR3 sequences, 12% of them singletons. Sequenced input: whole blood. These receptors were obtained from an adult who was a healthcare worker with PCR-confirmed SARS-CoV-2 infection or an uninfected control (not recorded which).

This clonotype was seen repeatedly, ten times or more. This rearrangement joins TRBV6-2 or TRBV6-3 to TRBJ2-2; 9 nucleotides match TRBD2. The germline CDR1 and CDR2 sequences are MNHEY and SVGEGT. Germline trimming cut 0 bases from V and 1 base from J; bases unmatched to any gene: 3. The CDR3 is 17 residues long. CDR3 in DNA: TGTGCCAGCAGTTACTCGAGACTAGCGGTGAACACCGGGGAGCTGTTTTTT. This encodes CASSYSRLAVNTGELFF.

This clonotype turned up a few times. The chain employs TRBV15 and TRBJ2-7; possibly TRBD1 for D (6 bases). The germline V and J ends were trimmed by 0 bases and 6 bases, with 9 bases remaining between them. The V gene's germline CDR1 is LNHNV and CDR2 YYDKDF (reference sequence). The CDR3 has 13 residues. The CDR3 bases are TGTGCCACCAGCAGAGAACAGGGATTCGAGCAGTACTTC. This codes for CATSREQGFEQYF.

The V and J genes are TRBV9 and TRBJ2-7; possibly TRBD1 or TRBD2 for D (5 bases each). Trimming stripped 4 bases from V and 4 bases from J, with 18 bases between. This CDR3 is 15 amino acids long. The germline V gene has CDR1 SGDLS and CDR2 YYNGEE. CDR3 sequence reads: CASSPRGDGDYEQYF. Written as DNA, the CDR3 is TGTGCCAGCAGCCCCAGAGGGGACGGAGATTACGAGCAGTACTTC. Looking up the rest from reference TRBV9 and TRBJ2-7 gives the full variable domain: DSGVTQTPKHLITATGQRVTLRCSPRSGDLSVYWYQQSLDQGLQFLIQYYNGEERAKGNILERFSAQQFPDLHSELNLSSLELGDSALYFCASSPRGDGDYEQYFGPGTRLTVT.

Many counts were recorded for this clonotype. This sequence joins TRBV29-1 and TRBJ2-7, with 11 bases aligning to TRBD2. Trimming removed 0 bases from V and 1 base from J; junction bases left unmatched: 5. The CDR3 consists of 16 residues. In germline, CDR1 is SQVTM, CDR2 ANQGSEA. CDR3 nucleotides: TGCAGCGTTGAAGAATTCACTAGCGGGGGTTCCTACGAGCAGTACTTC. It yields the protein CSVEEFTSGGSYEQYF.

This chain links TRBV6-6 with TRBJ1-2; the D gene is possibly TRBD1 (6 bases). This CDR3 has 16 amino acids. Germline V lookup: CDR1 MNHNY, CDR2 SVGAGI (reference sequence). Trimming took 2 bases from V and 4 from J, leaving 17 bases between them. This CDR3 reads CASSYEQGSHLYGYTF. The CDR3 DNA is TGTGCCAGCAGTTACGAACAGGGTAGTCATCTCTATGGCTACACCTTC.